This T cell receptor beta chain was documented in a study of early T cells in non-severe SARS-CoV-2 infection. At the level of the study: The sequenced material was bulk RNA from unsorted whole blood, and its chains were unpaired. Study-level results: Clonotype matching in VDJdb favored anti-spike CD8 responses and did not capture private and CD4 specificities.

This clonotype was detected many times. As yet, its antigen is unknown. Individual cDNA molecules received unique molecular identifiers during library preparation. TCRdb itself ran the 5' RACE reads through MiXCR, one entry per CDR3 protein. The sample records tens of thousands of distinct CDR3 sequences, approximately 11% being singletons. The length of the CDR3 is 16 residues. Deletions cut 0 bases from V and 1 base from J, with 12 bases between. The germline gives CDR1 MNHEY, CDR2 SVGEGT. The chain employs TRBV6-2 or TRBV6-3 and TRBJ1-1; D ambiguous. The sample consisted of whole blood. The sequence derives from an adult who was a healthcare worker with PCR-confirmed SARS-CoV-2 infection or an uninfected control (not recorded which). The chain's CDR3 is CASSYSVGKGNTEAFF. Here the CDR3 DNA reads TGTGCCAGCAGTTACTCTGTGGGGAAAGGGAACACTGAAGCTTTCTTT.